The next 2 T cell receptor beta chains were all read from a single sample in a study of lymphopenia after photon versus proton radiotherapy. TCRdb's table, derived via immunoSEQ multiplex PCR, lists solely in-frame clones and lacks some. The table records about 6,100 clones, more than 85% of them present only once. The sequencing here drew on peripheral blood, taken from a patient treated with photon-based radiotherapy. The receptors were gathered from a man aged 60 to 69 with cholangiocarcinoma.

This chain connects TRBV7-6 to TRBJ2-3; 7 bases are shared with TRBD2. This CDR3 is built from 14 residues. The V segment lost 5 bases and the J segment 0 bases; nucleotides outside the gene matches: 2. Germline V gives CDR1 SGHVS, CDR2 FNYEAQ. CDR3 DNA sequence: TGTGCCAGCAGCGAAGCGGGGAGCACAGATACGCAGTATTTT. It translates to CASSEAGSTDTQYF.

This clone was detected only once. This sequence joins TRBV19 and TRBJ2-7; TRBD1 matches 10 bases. The J segment lost 3 bases and the V segment lost 4 bases, leaving 6 bases of the junction unmatched. CDR3 length: 15 amino acids. CDR1 and CDR2 from the germline V gene are LNHDA and SQIVND (reference sequence). This CDR3 is CASSKTRDRGYEQYF. The CDR3 nucleotides read TGTGCCAGTAGTAAAACCCGGGACAGGGGCTACGAGCAGTACTTC.